A single T cell receptor beta chain is shown here with its context. No antigen is known for it. The source of the sample is a study of OX40 agonist ivuxolimab in advanced cancers. At the level of the study: Prior checkpoint blockade (anti-PD-1, anti-PD-L1 or anti-CTLA-4) was permitted; roughly 40% had it.

Trimming took 3 bases from V and 7 from J, leaving 12 bases between them. This CDR3 contains 13 residues. Germline V gene data show CDR1 as SGHVS and CDR2 as FNYEAQ. Study results and caveats: CD8+ T cells showed, on average, more clonal expansion than CD4+ cells.

The protocol was immunoSEQ multiplex PCR, while the TCRdb copy is restricted to in-frame clones and leaves out a portion. The sample lists 20,000 to 25,000 clones, about 86% occurring once. This sequence originates from an adult with an advanced solid tumor such as melanoma, head and neck, liver or kidney cancer. The chain uses TRBV7-6 and TRBJ1-1, with D possibly being TRBD1 (6 bases). The sequencing here drew on CD4+ or CD8+ T cells sorted from blood, taken in a trial of the OX40 agonist ivuxolimab. The CDR3 DNA follows: TGTGCCAGCAGCTTCAGACAGGCCGGTGAAGCTTTCTTT. It translates to CASSFRQAGEAFF.